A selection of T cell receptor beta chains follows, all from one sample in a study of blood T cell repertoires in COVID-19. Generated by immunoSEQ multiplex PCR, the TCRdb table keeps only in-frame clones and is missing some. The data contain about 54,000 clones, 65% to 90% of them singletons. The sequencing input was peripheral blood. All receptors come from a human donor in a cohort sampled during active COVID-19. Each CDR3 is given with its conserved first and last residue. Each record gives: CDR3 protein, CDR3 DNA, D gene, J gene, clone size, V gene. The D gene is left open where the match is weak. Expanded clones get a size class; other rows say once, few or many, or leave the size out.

CASSEGGGADTGELFF	TGTGCCAGCAGCGAAGGAGGGGGCGCGGACACCGGGGAGCTGTTTTTT	-	TRBJ2-2	-	TRBV21-1
CASSLAEGTTQETQYF	TGCGCCAGCAGCTTGGCCGAAGGGACTACTCAAGAGACCCAGTACTTC	TRBD2	TRBJ2-5	-	TRBV5-1
CASSGGGNTEAFF	TGTGCCAGCAGCGGAGGTGGTAACACTGAAGCTTTCTTT	-	TRBJ1-1	-	TRBV9
CASSRAGGVAGEQYF	TGTGCCAGCAGCCGCGCGGGGGGCGTAGCGGGGGAGCAGTACTTC	TRBD2	TRBJ2-7	once	TRBV9
CASSNTPSGANVLTF	TGTGCCAGCAGTAATACACCCTCTGGGGCCAACGTCCTGACTTTC	-	TRBJ2-6	-	TRBV27
CASSPIAGEGEQYF	TGTGCCAGCTCACCAATAGCGGGAGAAGGAGAGCAGTACTTC	TRBD2	TRBJ2-7	-	TRBV18
CASSLRRGSNQPQHF	TGTGCCAGCAGCCTGAGAAGGGGGAGCAATCAGCCCCAGCATTTT	-	TRBJ1-5	once	TRBV6-5
CASRDRGNYGYTF	TGTGCCAGCCGGGACAGGGGGAACTATGGCTACACCTTC	TRBD1	TRBJ1-2	-	TRBV9
CASTRDYTTQYF	TGTGCCAGCACCAGGGACTATACTACGCAGTATTTT	TRBD2	TRBJ2-3	once	TRBV5-4
CASSSGGLAGPTGELFF	TGTGCCAGCAGCTCTGGGGGACTAGCGGGACCTACCGGGGAGCTGTTTTTT	TRBD2	TRBJ2-2	-	TRBV5-8
CASSQELGGGYSGNTIYF	TGTGCCAGCAGCCAAGAATTGGGCGGGGGCTACTCTGGAAACACCATATATTTT	-	TRBJ1-3	-	TRBV4-2
CATGLGESEQFF	TGTGCCACCGGACTAGGGGAAAGTGAGCAGTTCTTC	TRBD2	TRBJ2-1	-	TRBV6-5
CASSFTGGANYGYTF	TGTGCCAGCAGCTTCACAGGGGGAGCTAACTATGGCTACACCTTC	TRBD1	TRBJ1-2	-	TRBV3-1/TRBV3-2
CASSLPPQVSGEQFF	TGCGCCAGCAGCTTGCCACCCCAAGTCTCGGGTGAGCAGTTCTTC	-	TRBJ2-1	few	TRBV5-1
CASSSTLWETQYF	TGTGCCAGCAGCTCTACCCTTTGGGAGACCCAGTACTTC	-	TRBJ2-5	-	TRBV7-2
CASRTTSGRSGEQYF	TGTGCCAGCAGAACAACTAGCGGGAGGTCGGGGGAGCAGTACTTC	TRBD2	TRBJ2-7	-	TRBV27
CASSFGQVRYTF	TGTGCCAGCAGCTTCGGACAGGTTCGCTACACCTTC	TRBD1	TRBJ1-2	-	TRBV7-9
CASSYGGGISQPQHF	TGTGCCAGCAGTTACGGCGGGGGCATTAGTCAGCCCCAGCATTTT	-	TRBJ1-5	-	TRBV6-5
CASSQGAGAYNSPLHF	TGTGCCAGCAGCCAAGGGGCAGGGGCGTATAATTCACCCCTCCACTTT	-	TRBJ1-6	-	TRBV3-1/TRBV3-2
CASSLRGGDIQYF	TGTGCCAGCAGCCTCCGGGGAGGAGACATTCAGTACTTC	-	TRBJ2-4	-	TRBV5-8
CASSQGDTTLNEKLFF	TGCGCCAGCAGCCAAGGGGACACAACACTTAATGAAAAACTGTTTTTT	-	TRBJ1-4	few	TRBV4-1
CASTRDTANYGYTF	TGTGCCAGCACCCGGGACACCGCTAACTATGGCTACACCTTC	-	TRBJ1-2	-	TRBV7-9
CASRPGTSGRWSVYNEQFF	TGTGCCAGCAGACCTGGGACTAGCGGGAGGTGGTCGGTCTACAATGAGCAGTTCTTC	TRBD2	TRBJ2-1	-	TRBV6-2/TRBV6-3
CASSSVDNEQFF	TGTGCCAGCAGCTCGGTAGACAATGAGCAGTTCTTC	-	TRBJ2-1	-	TRBV11-3
CAWSPDRGYGYTF	TGTGCCTGGAGTCCCGACAGGGGGTATGGCTACACCTTC	TRBD1	TRBJ1-2	-	TRBV30
CAWRFYTEAFF	TGTGCCTGGAGATTCTACACTGAAGCTTTCTTT	-	TRBJ1-1	-	TRBV30
CASSPTGLKDGYTF	TGTGCCAGCTCACCAACAGGTCTAAAGGATGGCTACACCTTC	-	TRBJ1-2	-	TRBV18
CASSQGPHEQYF	TGTGCCAGCAGCCAAGGGCCCCACGAGCAGTACTTC	-	TRBJ2-7	-	TRBV3-1/TRBV3-2
CASKDRGIYNEQFF	TGTGCCAGCAAGGACAGGGGCATATACAATGAGCAGTTCTTC	TRBD1	TRBJ2-1	few	TRBV7-2
CASGFGTTSGRQADTQYF	TGTGCTAGTGGTTTTGGTACAACGAGCGGGAGACAAGCAGATACGCAGTATTTT	TRBD2	TRBJ2-3	-	TRBV12-5
CASSYRQGAKTQYF	TGTGCCAGCAGTTACCGACAGGGGGCGAAGACCCAGTACTTC	TRBD1	TRBJ2-5	-	TRBV6-5
CAWSVQNYEQYF	TGTGCCTGGAGTGTACAGAACTACGAGCAGTACTTC	-	TRBJ2-7	-	TRBV30
CASSFRGFGSNEQFF	TGTGCCAGCAGCTTCAGGGGTTTCGGGTCCAATGAGCAGTTCTTC	-	TRBJ2-1	-	TRBV11-2
CASSLDQGTNTIYF	TGTGCCAGCAGCTTGGATCAGGGGACGAACACCATATATTTT	-	TRBJ1-3	-	TRBV5-8
CASSHPGQANTEAFF	TGTGCCAGCAGCCATCCCGGACAGGCGAACACTGAAGCTTTCTTT	TRBD1	TRBJ1-1	-	TRBV4-2
CASSLGLAGGSTGELFF	TGTGCCAGCAGCCTCGGACTAGCGGGAGGTAGCACCGGGGAGCTGTTTTTT	TRBD2	TRBJ2-2	-	TRBV7-2
CATSRERASFSEQFF	TGTGCCACCAGCAGAGAGAGGGCTAGTTTCAGTGAGCAGTTCTTC	-	TRBJ2-1	-	TRBV15
CATSDLIQGASQETQYF	TGTGCCACCAGTGATTTGATACAGGGGGCGAGCCAAGAGACCCAGTACTTC	TRBD1	TRBJ2-5	-	TRBV24-1
CASNPGQGSEAFF	TGTGCCAGCAATCCGGGACAGGGTTCTGAAGCTTTCTTT	TRBD1	TRBJ1-1	few	TRBV2
CASSQLYSVQWVDEQFF	TGTGCCAGCAGCCAACTATATAGCGTTCAGTGGGTGGATGAGCAGTTCTTC	-	TRBJ2-1	-	TRBV14
CASIKTSGQETQYF	TGTGCCAGCATCAAGACTAGCGGACAAGAGACCCAGTACTTC	TRBD2	TRBJ2-5	-	TRBV7-2
CASSPVARAGDTEAFF	TGCGCCAGCAGCCCGGTGGCCAGGGCAGGGGACACTGAAGCTTTCTTT	-	TRBJ1-1	-	TRBV4-3
CASSARTSGGVSYNEQFF	TGTGCCAGCAGCGCCAGGACTAGCGGGGGGGTCTCCTACAATGAGCAGTTCTTC	TRBD2	TRBJ2-1	-	TRBV7-9
CASGTSGFYNEQFF	TGTGCCAGCGGGACTAGCGGGTTTTACAATGAGCAGTTCTTC	TRBD2	TRBJ2-1	-	TRBV9
CASSAEINTEAFF	TGTGCCAGCAGCGCTGAGATTAACACTGAAGCTTTCTTT	-	TRBJ1-1	many	TRBV9
CASSLEGGTGGYEQYF	TGTGCCAGCAGTCTAGAGGGGGGGACAGGGGGCTACGAGCAGTACTTC	TRBD1	TRBJ2-7	-	TRBV2
CSALVYEQYF	TGCAGTGCCCTTGTCTACGAGCAGTACTTC	-	TRBJ2-7	-	TRBV20-1
CASSPRTGGSYEQYF	TGCGCCAGCAGCCCACGGACAGGGGGCTCGTACGAGCAGTACTTC	TRBD1	TRBJ2-7	few	TRBV5-1
CASIQTSGTYEQYF	TGTGCCAGCATCCAGACTAGCGGGACCTACGAGCAGTACTTC	TRBD2	TRBJ2-7	-	TRBV6-1
CSAQLGSGSYEQYF	TGCAGCGCCCAACTAGGTTCGGGATCCTACGAGCAGTACTTC	-	TRBJ2-7	-	TRBV29-1
CASSQEVAVAINTGELFF	TGCGCCAGCAGCCAAGAAGTAGCGGTCGCAATTAACACCGGGGAGCTGTTTTTT	-	TRBJ2-2	-	TRBV4-3
CASSPPAGYGYTF	TGTGCCAGTAGTCCCCCGGCAGGATATGGCTACACCTTC	-	TRBJ1-2	-	TRBV19
CASGQANSNQPQHF	TGTGCCAGCGGGCAGGCGAATAGCAATCAGCCCCAGCATTTT	-	TRBJ1-5	-	TRBV28
CASSQVSWGTYNEQFF	TGCGCCAGCAGCCAAGTGTCATGGGGGACTTACAATGAGCAGTTCTTC	-	TRBJ2-1	-	TRBV4-3
CASSATGTETQYF	TGTGCCAGTAGTGCCACAGGGACAGAGACCCAGTACTTC	-	TRBJ2-5	-	TRBV19
CASSFDFYNEQFF	TGTGCCAGCAGTTTTGACTTCTACAATGAGCAGTTCTTC	-	TRBJ2-1	-	TRBV28
CASRRLAGEYNEQFF	TGTGCCAGCAGACGACTAGCGGGAGAATACAATGAGCAGTTCTTC	TRBD2	TRBJ2-1	-	TRBV27
CATKQTTGGVDGYTF	TGTGCCACCAAACAAACAACAGGGGGCGTTGATGGCTACACCTTC	TRBD1	TRBJ1-2	-	TRBV19
CASSLKHPYEQYF	TGTGCCAGCAGCTTGAAGCATCCCTACGAGCAGTACTTC	-	TRBJ2-7	-	TRBV11-3
CASSFDITSTDTQYF	TGTGCCAGCAGCTTCGACATCACTAGCACAGATACGCAGTATTTT	-	TRBJ2-3	once	TRBV11-2